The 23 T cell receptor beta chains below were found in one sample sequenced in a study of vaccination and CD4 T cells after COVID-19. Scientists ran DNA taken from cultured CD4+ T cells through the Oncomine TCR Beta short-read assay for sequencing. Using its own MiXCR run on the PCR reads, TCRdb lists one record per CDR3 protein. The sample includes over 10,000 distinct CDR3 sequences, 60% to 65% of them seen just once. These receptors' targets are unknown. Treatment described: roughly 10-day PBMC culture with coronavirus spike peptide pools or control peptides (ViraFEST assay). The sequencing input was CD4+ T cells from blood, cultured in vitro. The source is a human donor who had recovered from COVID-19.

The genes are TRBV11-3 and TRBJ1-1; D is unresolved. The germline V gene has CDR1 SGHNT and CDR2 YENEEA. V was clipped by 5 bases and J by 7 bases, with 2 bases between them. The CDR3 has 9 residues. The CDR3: CASSVEAFF. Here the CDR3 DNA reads TGTGCCAGCAGCGTTGAAGCTTTCTTT.

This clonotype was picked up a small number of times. The CDR3 sequence: CASSFMLNYGYTF. The CDR3 DNA sequence: TGTGCCAGCAGCTTCATGCTAAACTATGGCTACACCTTC. The V gene is TRBV7-9, the J gene TRBJ1-2, with D hard to call. The CDR3 consists of 13 residues. Trimming removed 3 bases from V and 2 bases from J, with 7 bases in between. Germline-derived CDR1 and CDR2 are SEHNR and FQNEAQ (reference sequence). Together with reference TRBV7-9 and TRBJ1-2, the CDR3 gives the full variable domain: DTGVSQNPRHKITKRGQNVTFRCDPISEHNRLYWYRQTLGQGPEFLTYFQNEAQLEKSRLLSDRFSAERPKGSFSTLEIQRTEQGDSAMYLCASSFMLNYGYTFGSGTRLTVV.

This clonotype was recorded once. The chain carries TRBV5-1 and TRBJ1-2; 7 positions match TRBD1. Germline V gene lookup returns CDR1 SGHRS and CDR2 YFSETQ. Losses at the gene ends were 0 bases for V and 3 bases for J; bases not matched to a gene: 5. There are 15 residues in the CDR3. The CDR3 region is CASSLVPGGDYGYTF. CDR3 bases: TGCGCCAGCAGCTTGGTCCCAGGGGGGGACTATGGCTACACCTTC.

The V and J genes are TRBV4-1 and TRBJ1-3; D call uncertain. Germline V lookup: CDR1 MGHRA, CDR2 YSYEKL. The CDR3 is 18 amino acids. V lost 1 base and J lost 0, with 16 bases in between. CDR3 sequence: CASSQVDMGIFSGNTIYF. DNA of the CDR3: TGCGCCAGCAGCCAAGTAGATATGGGAATCTTCTCTGGAAACACCATATATTTT.

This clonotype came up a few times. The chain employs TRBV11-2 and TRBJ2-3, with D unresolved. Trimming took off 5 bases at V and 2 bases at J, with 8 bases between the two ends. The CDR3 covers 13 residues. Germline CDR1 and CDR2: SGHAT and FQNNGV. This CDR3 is CASSTINTDTQYF. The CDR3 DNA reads TGTGCCAGCAGCACAATTAACACAGATACGCAGTATTTT.

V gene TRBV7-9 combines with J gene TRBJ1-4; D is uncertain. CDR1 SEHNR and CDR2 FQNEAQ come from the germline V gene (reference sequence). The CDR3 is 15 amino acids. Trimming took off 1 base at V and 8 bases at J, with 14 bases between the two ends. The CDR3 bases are TGTGCCAGCAGCTTAGAGGCCTCGGGAAGGGAAAAACTGTTTTTT. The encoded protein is CASSLEASGREKLFF.

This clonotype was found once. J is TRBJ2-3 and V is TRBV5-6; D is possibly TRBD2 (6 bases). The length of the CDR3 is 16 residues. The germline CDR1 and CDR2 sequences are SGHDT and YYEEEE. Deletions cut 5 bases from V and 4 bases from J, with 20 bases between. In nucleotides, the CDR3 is TGTGCCAGCAGTCCCCCTCCCTGGAGGGACGCAGATACGCAGTATTTT. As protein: CASSPPPWRDADTQYF.

The CDR3 DNA follows: TGTGCCAGCAGTCCTAGATTAAATAAGGGTGAGCAGTACTTC. Encoded protein: CASSPRLNKGEQYF. The chain employs TRBV7-2 and TRBJ2-7; D ambiguous. Germline assignment: CDR1 SGHTA and CDR2 FQGNSA. Between the trimmed V and J ends, which lost 6 bases and 7 bases, there was a span of 19 bases. The CDR3 runs to 14 residues.

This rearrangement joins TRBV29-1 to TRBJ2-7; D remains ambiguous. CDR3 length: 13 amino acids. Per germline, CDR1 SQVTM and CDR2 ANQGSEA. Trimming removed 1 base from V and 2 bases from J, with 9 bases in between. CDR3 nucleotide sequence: TGCAGCGTTGAAGGGTATTCAGCCTACGAGCAGTACTTC. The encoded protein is CSVEGYSAYEQYF.

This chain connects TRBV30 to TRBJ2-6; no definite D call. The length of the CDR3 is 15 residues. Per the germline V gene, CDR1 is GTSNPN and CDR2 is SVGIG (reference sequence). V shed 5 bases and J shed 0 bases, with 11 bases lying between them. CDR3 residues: CAWGVSGSGANVLTF. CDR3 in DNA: TGTGCCTGGGGGGTTTCGGGCTCTGGGGCCAACGTCCTGACTTTC.

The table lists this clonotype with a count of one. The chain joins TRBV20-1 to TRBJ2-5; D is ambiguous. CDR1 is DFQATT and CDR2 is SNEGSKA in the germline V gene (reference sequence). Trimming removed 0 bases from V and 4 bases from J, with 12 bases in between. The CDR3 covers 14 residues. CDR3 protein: CSARDLARPETQYF. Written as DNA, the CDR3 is TGCAGTGCTAGAGACCTGGCGCGTCCAGAGACCCAGTACTTC.

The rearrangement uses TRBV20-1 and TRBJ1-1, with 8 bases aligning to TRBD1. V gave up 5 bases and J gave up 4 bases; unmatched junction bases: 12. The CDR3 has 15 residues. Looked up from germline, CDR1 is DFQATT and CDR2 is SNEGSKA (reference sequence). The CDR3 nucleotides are TGCAGTGCTGTACCCCCGTATACAGGGGGCACTGAAGCTTTCTTT. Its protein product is CSAVPPYTGGTEAFF.

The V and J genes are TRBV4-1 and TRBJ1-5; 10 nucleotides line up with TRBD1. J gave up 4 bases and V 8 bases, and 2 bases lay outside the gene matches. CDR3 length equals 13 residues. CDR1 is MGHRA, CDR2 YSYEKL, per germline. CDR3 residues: CASGGQGNQPQHF. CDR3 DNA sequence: TGCGCCAGCGGGGGACAGGGGAATCAGCCCCAGCATTTT.

CDR3 residues: CSVDTGSLGYEQYF. CDR3 nucleotide sequence: TGCAGCGTGGATACAGGGTCCCTGGGCTACGAGCAGTACTTC. V usage is TRBV29-1 and J usage is TRBJ2-7; TRBD1 is a possible D gene (6 bases). This CDR3 has 14 residues. V was cut by 6 bases and J by 3 bases, with 18 bases left in between. Germline CDR1 reads SQVTM; CDR2 reads ANQGSEA.

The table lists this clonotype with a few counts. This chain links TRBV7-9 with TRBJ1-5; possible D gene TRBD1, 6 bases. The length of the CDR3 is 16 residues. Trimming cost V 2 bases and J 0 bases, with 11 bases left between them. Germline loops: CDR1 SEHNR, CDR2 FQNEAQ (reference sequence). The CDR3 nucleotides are TGTGCCAGCAGCTTATTGAGGGGGAGTAGCAATCAGCCCCAGCATTTT. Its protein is CASSLLRGSSNQPQHF. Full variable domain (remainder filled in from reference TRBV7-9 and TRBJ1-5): DTGVSQNPRHKITKRGQNVTFRCDPISEHNRLYWYRQTLGQGPEFLTYFQNEAQLEKSRLLSDRFSAERPKGSFSTLEIQRTEQGDSAMYLCASSLLRGSSNQPQHFGDGTRLSIL.

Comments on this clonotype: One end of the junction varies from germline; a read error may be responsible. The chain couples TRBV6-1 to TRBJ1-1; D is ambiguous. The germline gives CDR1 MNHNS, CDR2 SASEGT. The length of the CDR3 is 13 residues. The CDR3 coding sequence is TGTGTCAGCAGCAAGGCCATGAACACTGAAGCTTTCTTT. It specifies CVSSKAMNTEAFF.

CDR3 in amino acids: CATSVPVSNEQFF. CDR3 bases: TGTGCCACCAGTGTACCGGTGAGCAATGAGCAGTTCTTC. V usage is TRBV24-1 and J usage is TRBJ2-1; D is unresolved. CDR1 and CDR2 from the germline V gene are KGHDR and SFDVKD. Trimming cost V 5 bases and J 6 bases, with 10 bases left between them. CDR3 length: 13 residues.

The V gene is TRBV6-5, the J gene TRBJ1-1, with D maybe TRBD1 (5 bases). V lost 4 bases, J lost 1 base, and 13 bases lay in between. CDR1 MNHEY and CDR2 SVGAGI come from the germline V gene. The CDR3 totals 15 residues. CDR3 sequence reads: CASSSGRDANTEAFF. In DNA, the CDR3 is TGTGCCAGCAGTTCCGGCAGGGATGCGAACACTGAAGCTTTCTTT.

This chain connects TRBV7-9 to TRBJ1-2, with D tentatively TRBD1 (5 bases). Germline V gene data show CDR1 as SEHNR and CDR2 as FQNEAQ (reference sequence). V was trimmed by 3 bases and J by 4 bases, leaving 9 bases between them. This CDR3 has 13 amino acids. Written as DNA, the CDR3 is TGTGCCAGCAGCTTCCAGGGAGGCTATGGCTACACCTTC. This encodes CASSFQGGYGYTF.

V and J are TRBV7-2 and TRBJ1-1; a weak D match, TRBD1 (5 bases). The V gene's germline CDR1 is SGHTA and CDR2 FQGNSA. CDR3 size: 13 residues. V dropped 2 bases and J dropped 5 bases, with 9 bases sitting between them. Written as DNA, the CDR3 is TGTGCCAGCAGCTTACAGGGATATACTGAAGCTTTCTTT. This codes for CASSLQGYTEAFF.

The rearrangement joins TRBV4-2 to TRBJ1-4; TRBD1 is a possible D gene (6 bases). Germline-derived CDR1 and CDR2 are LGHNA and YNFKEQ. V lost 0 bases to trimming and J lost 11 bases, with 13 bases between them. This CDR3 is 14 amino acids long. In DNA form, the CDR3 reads TGTGCCAGCAGCCAAGAGTCGGGGGCGGGGAAACTGTTTTTT. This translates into CASSQESGAGKLFF.

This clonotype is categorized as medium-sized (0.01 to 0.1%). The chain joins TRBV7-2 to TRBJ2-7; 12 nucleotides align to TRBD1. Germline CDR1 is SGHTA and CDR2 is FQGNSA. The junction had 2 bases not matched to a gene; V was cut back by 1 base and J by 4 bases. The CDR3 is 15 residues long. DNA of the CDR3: TGTGCCAGCAGCTTAGTGGGACAGGGGGCTTACGAGCAGTACTTC. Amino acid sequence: CASSLVGQGAYEQYF. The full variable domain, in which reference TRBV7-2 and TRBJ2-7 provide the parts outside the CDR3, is GAGVSQSPSNKVTEKGKDVELRCDPISGHTALYWYRQSLGQGLEFLIYFQGNSAPDKSGLPSDRFSAERTGGSVSTLTIQRTQQEDSAVYLCASSLVGQGAYEQYFGPGTRLTVT.

The CDR3 DNA reads as TGTGCCAGCAGCTTCGACTTTGTAAACTATGGCTACACCTTC. Amino acids: CASSFDFVNYGYTF. The chain joins TRBV7-9 to TRBJ1-2; D is ambiguous. There are 14 residues in the CDR3. Trimming pared 3 bases from V and 2 bases from J, leaving 10 bases between. Germline V gene data show CDR1 as SEHNR and CDR2 as FQNEAQ (reference sequence).